This TCR beta chain derives from a study of PD-1 blockade in classical Hodgkin lymphoma. Brentuximab vedotin exposure varied, and every patient relapsed after autologous stem cell transplantation. Trimming removed 3 bases from V and 1 base from J, with 7 bases in between. This CDR3 has 14 residues. In germline, CDR1 is SGHTA, CDR2 FQGNSA. TCRdb's table, derived via immunoSEQ multiplex PCR, lists solely in-frame clones and lacks some. The sample includes over 25,000 clones, just under 80% seen only once; the top ten take 30% to 40%. The sample here was peripheral blood mononuclear cells (PBMCs), taken before the second cycle of nivolumab. This sequence was found in a human donor with classical Hodgkin lymphoma. V gene TRBV7-2 combines with J gene TRBJ1-5; D uncertain. The DNA for the CDR3 is TGTGCCAGCAGCTTCGACCGGAGCAATCAGCCCCAGCATTTT. Encoded protein: CASSFDRSNQPQHF.